A single sample gave rise to the 26 T cell receptor beta chains below, sequenced in a study of CXCR3-negative and CXCR3-positive naive CD8 T cells. General study points: TRB CDR3s of CXCR3-positive naive cells were more hydrophobic than those of CXCR3-negative naive cells.

Antigens of these TCRs are unknown. cDNA libraries for TRB were generated by 5' RACE incorporating UMI labels. With the 5' RACE reads reprocessed, TCRdb shows one record per CDR3 protein and no DNA. The record lists about 90,000 distinct CDR3 sequences, of which the ten most abundant hold 0.82%. The sample comprised naive CXCR3+ CD8+ T cells from blood. Subset given: CD45RO-CCR7+CD27+CD95- naive CD8+ T cells expressing CXCR3 (TNR3+). The receptors originated from a human donor in good health. Some clones in this sample may be carry-over from other donors' samples.

This chain links TRBV5-1 with TRBJ1-5. Germline V CDR1 and CDR2: SGHRS, YFSETQ. The CDR3 spans 14 residues. This chain's CDR3 is CASSQGGINQPQHF.

V is TRBV12-3 or TRBV12-4 and J is TRBJ2-7; TCRdb's D call of TRBD1 is untestable without DNA. The CDR3 consists of 13 residues. CDR3 region: CASSWGGRGEQYF.

The chain recombines TRBV12-5 with TRBJ2-7; there is no DNA to check the TCRdb D call of TRBD1. The CDR3 has 15 amino acids. Looked up from germline, CDR1 is LGHNT and CDR2 is FRNRAP. This chain's CDR3 is CASGLPRTLGNEQYF.

This chain links TRBV20-1 with TRBJ1-2. Germline lookup yields CDR1 DFQATT and CDR2 SNEGSKA (reference sequence). This CDR3 comprises 13 residues. The CDR3 sequence is CSALQRLNYGYTF.

The chain recombines TRBV20-1 with TRBJ2-7; TCRdb picks TRBD2, but there is no DNA to check that call. The CDR3 is made up of 14 amino acids. The germline V gene has CDR1 DFQATT and CDR2 SNEGSKA (reference sequence). This CDR3 is CSARVPGGLYEQYF.

The V and J genes are TRBV6-2 or TRBV6-3 and TRBJ2-2; TCRdb indicates TRBD1, and absent DNA this call remains unverified. Looked up from germline, CDR1 is MNHEY and CDR2 is SVGEGT. The CDR3 sequence is 17 residues long. This CDR3 is CASSSNRWTGGTGELFF.

The chain couples TRBV29-1 to TRBJ2-7; absent DNA, TCRdb's TRBD2 call cannot be checked. This CDR3 contains 16 residues. Germline V lookup: CDR1 SQVTM, CDR2 ANQGSEA. The CDR3 reads CSVEDPRDGLLAEQYF.

The chain recombines TRBV11-2 with TRBJ2-1; lacking DNA, the TRBD2 call made by TCRdb goes unchecked. This CDR3 region has 16 residues. Germline assignment: CDR1 SGHAT and CDR2 FQNNGV. CDR3 sequence reads: CASRPAGGLPYNEQFF.

V usage is TRBV12-3 or TRBV12-4 and J usage is TRBJ1-4. This CDR3 is 16 amino acids long. The CDR3 loop is CASSPGTEDFGEKLFF.

The genes are TRBV5-1 and TRBJ1-5; TCRdb's D call of TRBD1 is untestable without DNA. This CDR3 comprises 16 residues. CDR1 is SGHRS and CDR2 is YFSETQ in the germline V gene. This CDR3 reads CASRRPGQTTDQPQHF.

This chain connects TRBV2 to TRBJ2-3; TCRdb picks TRBD2, but there is no DNA to check that call. The CDR3 extends over 15 amino acids. In germline, CDR1 is SNHLY, CDR2 FYNNEI. This CDR3 reads CATGLAASGTDTQYF.

The rearrangement links TRBV27 to TRBJ2-1; with no DNA, the TCRdb D assignment of TRBD2 cannot be verified. The germline gives CDR1 MNHEY, CDR2 SMNVEV (reference sequence). The CDR3 consists of 16 residues. This chain's CDR3 is CASSDHSGSSYNEQFF.

V gene TRBV27 combines with J gene TRBJ2-7. The CDR3 is 11 amino acids. Germline V lookup: CDR1 MNHEY, CDR2 SMNVEV (reference sequence). CDR3 in amino acids: CASSSGAVWYF.

This chain connects TRBV6-5 to TRBJ2-2. The CDR3 consists of 13 residues. Germline V CDR1 and CDR2: MNHEY, SVGAGI. CDR3 loop: CASSYSISGELFF.

This chain links TRBV5-4 with TRBJ1-2; the D gene TCRdb calls, TRBD1, cannot be checked with no DNA. Germline V lookup: CDR1 SGHNT, CDR2 YYREEE (reference sequence). The CDR3 totals 12 residues. Here the CDR3 reads CASSAPGYGYTF. The full variable domain, in which reference TRBV5-4 and TRBJ1-2 provide the parts outside the CDR3, is ETGVTQSPTHLIKTRGQQVTLRCSSQSGHNTVSWYQQALGQGPQFIFQYYREEENGRGNFPPRFSGLQFPNYSSELNVNALELDDSALYLCASSAPGYGYTFGSGTRLTVV.

The chain links TRBV7-6 to TRBJ2-7; TCRdb reports TRBD1, a call that lacks DNA to check it against. This CDR3 region has 14 residues. The germline gives CDR1 SGHVS, CDR2 FNYEAQ. This CDR3 reads CASSSIRRGDEQYF.

The rearrangement links TRBV14 to TRBJ2-7; TCRdb proposes TRBD1, but this gene call is untestable without DNA. The germline CDR1 and CDR2 sequences are SGHDN and FVKESK. This CDR3 is 12 amino acids long. The CDR3 loop is CASGQGSYEQYF.

The chain has TRBV2 and TRBJ1-2. Germline values: CDR1 SNHLY, CDR2 FYNNEI. The CDR3 runs to 16 residues. CDR3 protein: CASRDYDFSPMYGYTF.

This chain uses TRBV5-4 with TRBJ2-3; TCRdb calls TRBD1, which cannot be checked without DNA. This CDR3 has 13 residues. Per germline, CDR1 SGHNT and CDR2 YYREEE (reference sequence). CDR3 in amino acids: CASSPPRGDTQYF. The variable domain in full, completed from reference TRBV5-4 and TRBJ2-3, reads ETGVTQSPTHLIKTRGQQVTLRCSSQSGHNTVSWYQQALGQGPQFIFQYYREEENGRGNFPPRFSGLQFPNYSSELNVNALELDDSALYLCASSPPRGDTQYFGPGTRLTVL.

The chain carries TRBV3-1 and TRBJ2-7; TCRdb's assignment of TRBD2 cannot be checked, as there is no DNA. The CDR3 spans 16 residues. Germline CDR1 LGHDT, CDR2 YNNKEL (reference sequence). CDR3 sequence: CASSQGFGPTKDEQYF.

The J gene is TRBJ2-1, the V gene TRBV2. This CDR3 region has 14 residues. Germline values: CDR1 SNHLY, CDR2 FYNNEI. CDR3 loop: CASSVASSYNEQFF.

This chain connects TRBV30 to TRBJ2-1. This CDR3 region has 13 residues. Germline CDR1 and CDR2: GTSNPN and SVGIG (reference sequence). The CDR3 is CAWLGQLYNEQFF.

The V and J genes are TRBV7-8 and TRBJ2-7; absent DNA, TCRdb's TRBD2 call cannot be checked. CDR3 length: 15 residues. Germline V gene data show CDR1 as SGHVS and CDR2 as FQNEAQ. CDR3 residues: CASSLVAGRLGEQYF.

This CDR3 is CASSQLTPQGAMDIQYF. The gene calls are TRBV28 and TRBJ2-4; the D call of TRBD1 rests on TCRdb alone, since no DNA is present to check it. The CDR3 covers 17 residues. The germline CDR1 and CDR2 sequences are MDHEN and SYDVKM.

This chain joins TRBV28 and TRBJ2-3; as DNA is missing, the TRBD2 call by TCRdb cannot be tested. CDR3 length: 15 amino acids. Germline CDR1 reads MDHEN; CDR2 reads SYDVKM. This chain's CDR3 is CASSDPAGATDTQYF.

The J gene is TRBJ2-7, the V gene TRBV5-1. The CDR3 covers 13 residues. In germline, CDR1 is SGHRS, CDR2 YFSETQ. Here the CDR3 reads CASSLDRRYEQYF.